One sample yielded the 26 T cell receptor beta chains listed below, sequenced in a study of tumor and adjacent non-tumor tissue in lung cancer. RNA was extracted from bulk tissue without any cell sorting. Three rounds of nested PCR, following a modified ARM-PCR protocol, produced the TCRbeta library. TCRdb re-analysed the multiplex PCR reads in MiXCR, keeping a single row per CDR3 protein. The repertoire holds 120,000 or so distinct CDR3 sequences, with 55% to 75% as singletons. The sequenced material came from lung tumor tissue. These TCRs come from a man between 25 and 39 years old with non-small cell lung cancer.

The chain has TRBV2 and TRBJ1-2, with TRBD1 as a possible D gene (5 bases). V lost 4 bases and J 8 bases, leaving 8 bases between the germline ends. The CDR3 totals 11 residues. CDR1 SNHLY and CDR2 FYNNEI come from the germline V gene. Here the CDR3 DNA reads TGTGCCAGCAGTGGGGGCGAAGGCTACACCTTC. This codes for CASSGGEGYTF.

Details on this clonotype: This may be a read error, as it is one base from a much larger clone. V usage is TRBV6-1 and J usage is TRBJ1-1; tentatively, D is TRBD1 (6 bases). CDR1 MNHNS and CDR2 SASEGT come from the germline V gene. CDR3 length: 14 amino acids. CDR3 nucleotide sequence: TGTGCCAGCAGCCGACTACAGGGAGATTCTGAAGTTTTCTTT. Its protein product is CASSRLQGDSEVFF.

In regard to this clonotype: Just one base apart from a much larger clone, this may be a read error. The chain couples TRBV20-1 to TRBJ1-1; TRBD1 aligns across 7 bases. This CDR3 has 14 residues. Germline V lookup: CDR1 DFQATT, CDR2 SNEGSKA (reference sequence). The CDR3 loop is CSVRDTGARTEAFF. Written as DNA, the CDR3 is TGCAGTGTTAGAGATACAGGGGCCCGAACTGAAGCTTTCTTT.

This clonotype was detected only once. The rearrangement uses TRBV29-1 and TRBJ1-2, with D possibly TRBD1 on 5 matching bases. The germline V gene has CDR1 SQVTM and CDR2 ANQGSEA. Trimming removed 7 bases at V and 6 bases at J, with 18 bases between. CDR3 length equals 13 residues. CDR3 nucleotide sequence: TGCAGCGAGGGGTCGGGTACGGAGCATGGCTACACCTTC. Translating it yields CSEGSGTEHGYTF.

The V call is TRBV4-1, the J call TRBJ2-7, with 11 nucleotides matching TRBD2. CDR3 size: 18 residues. With V trimmed by 0 bases and J by 3 bases, 10 bases remained unmatched. CDR1 MGHRA and CDR2 YSYEKL come from the germline V gene. The CDR3 DNA is TGCGCCAGCAGCCAAGATCAGGGAGGTAGCGGGGGGGGCTACGAGCAGTACTTC. Translating gives CASSQDQGGSGGGYEQYF.

To note about this clonotype: At one end the junction does not follow the germline gene, possibly because of a read error. The CDR3 reads CASSYETTGVLTDTRYF. The CDR3 DNA is TGTGCCAGCAGTTACGAAACGACAGGGGTTTTGACAGATACGCGGTATTTT. The chain couples TRBV6-5 to TRBJ2-3, with 8 positions matching TRBD1. From germline, CDR1 is MNHEY and CDR2 SVGAGI. The CDR3 has 17 residues.

Turning to this clonotype: Since no conserved phenylalanine or tryptophan closes the CDR3, a read error is the likely cause. The chain combines TRBV10-3 with TRBJ2-3, with D unclear. Trimming stripped 7 bases from V and 4 bases from J, with 15 bases between. The germline V gene has CDR1 ENHRY and CDR2 SYGVKD. The CDR3 contains 14 residues. CDR3 nucleotides: TGTGCCATCAATCCGGGCCTCCGGGCAGATACGCAGTATCTT. The encoded protein is CAINPGLRADTQYL.

For this clonotype: A read error may account for a junction end that differs from germline. This sequence joins TRBV11-2 and TRBJ2-1, with D perhaps matching TRBD2 (5 bases). The CDR3 runs to 16 residues. Germline loops: CDR1 SGHAT, CDR2 FQNNGV. Here the CDR3 reads CASSLEGEVGNNEQFF. The DNA of the CDR3 is TGTGCCAGTAGCTTAGAGGGAGAAGTGGGTAACAATGAGCAGTTCTTC.

The V gene is TRBV6-6, the J gene TRBJ2-5; 8 nucleotides align to TRBD2. Germline lookup yields CDR1 MNHNY and CDR2 SVGAGI (reference sequence). CDR3 length equals 16 residues. With 4 bases clipped from V and 3 bases from J, the junction kept 10 bases outside the gene matches. In DNA form, the CDR3 reads TGTGCCAGCAGTTTGTTCAGCGGGGGCGACAAAGAGACCCAGTACTTC. Residues: CASSLFSGGDKETQYF.

This clonotype appeared a few times. This chain connects TRBV10-1 to TRBJ2-7, with D unresolved. The CDR3 consists of 14 residues. V gave up 7 bases and J gave up 0 bases, with 13 bases separating them. Germline V gene sequence: CDR1 WNHNN, CDR2 SYGVQD (reference sequence). CDR3: CASIEKCSSYEQYF. The DNA of the CDR3 is TGCGCCAGCATCGAGAAGTGTAGCTCCTACGAGCAGTACTTC.

The V gene is TRBV29-1, the J gene TRBJ2-1; the D gene is possibly TRBD2 (6 bases). The V gene's germline CDR1 is SQVTM and CDR2 ANQGSEA. The CDR3 extends over 15 amino acids. V dropped 1 base and J dropped 3 bases, with 13 bases sitting between them. CDR3 nucleotides: TGCAGCGTTGAAGTACCGGCGGGGCTCTACAATGAGCAGTTCTTC. Protein: CSVEVPAGLYNEQFF.

This clonotype was seen at least ten times. The genes are TRBV6-1 and TRBJ2-6; possibly TRBD1 for D (5 bases). Trimming removed 6 bases from V and 4 bases from J, with 10 bases in between. Germline values: CDR1 MNHNS, CDR2 SASEGT. The CDR3 loop spans 14 amino acids. The CDR3 spells CASRQDPGANVLTF. Here the CDR3 DNA reads TGTGCCAGCAGACAGGATCCCGGGGCCAACGTCCTGACTTTC.

The chain employs TRBV5-1 and TRBJ2-1, with a tentative D call TRBD1 (9 bases). V was clipped by 4 bases and J by 6 bases, with 17 bases between them. The CDR3 contains 15 residues. Germline CDR1 and CDR2: SGHRS and YFSETQ. In DNA form, the CDR3 reads TGCGCCAGCAGCCGGGGGGGGACAGGGCGCAATGAGCAGTTCTTC. The encoded protein is CASSRGGTGRNEQFF.

About this clonotype: A clone one base away is much larger, so this may be a read error. This chain joins TRBV12-5 and TRBJ2-5; possible D gene TRBD2, 6 bases. Germline CDR1 is LGHNT and CDR2 is FRNRAP. The CDR3 is made up of 13 amino acids. Trimming left V 1 base short and J 3 bases short, with 6 bases between. CDR3 coding DNA: TGTGCTAGTGGTTTGGCGGGGGAAGAGACCCAGTACTTC. This gives the protein CASGLAGEETQYF.

This clonotype has at least ten counts. This chain links TRBV20-1 with TRBJ2-3, with 9 bases matching TRBD2. The trim removed 5 bases at V and 4 bases at J, leaving 7 bases unmatched. The CDR3 spans 14 residues. Germline CDR1 DFQATT, CDR2 SNEGSKA (reference sequence). CDR3 nucleotide sequence: TGCAGTGCTCCGCAGCGGGAGGAGGCAGATACGCAGTATTTT. Translation: CSAPQREEADTQYF.

On this clonotype: A much larger clone differs by one base, so this may be a read error. The rearrangement joins TRBV29-1 to TRBJ1-2; no definite D call. CDR3 length: 11 residues. Germline V gene lookup returns CDR1 SQVTM and CDR2 ANQGSEA. CDR3 nucleotides: TGCAGCGCCACTGGGCCAAAAGGCTACATCTTC. Translated, it gives CSATGPKGYIF.

The chain combines TRBV20-1 with TRBJ2-7, with 9 bases identical to TRBD2. The CDR3 is 14 amino acids. The germline CDR1 and CDR2 sequences are DFQATT and SNEGSKA (reference sequence). V trimming: 6 bases; J trimming: 5 bases; junction bases outside the gene matches: 11. Written as DNA, the CDR3 is TGCAGTGCGCCAGCGGGAGGTTCTGCCCACGAGCAGTACTTC. Translated, it gives CSAPAGGSAHEQYF.

Note on this clonotype: Germline and junction disagree at one end, which may indicate a read error. The V call is TRBV20-1, the J call TRBJ2-1; 11 bases fit TRBD2. The CDR3 consists of 14 residues. Germline CDR1 DFQATT, CDR2 SNEGSKA (reference sequence). Here the CDR3 DNA reads TGCAGTGTTTATACTAGCGGGGGTTACAATGGGCAGTTTTTC. Its translation: CSVYTSGGYNGQFF.

This clonotype came up a few times. V gene TRBV20-1 combines with J gene TRBJ2-5; the match to TRBD2 covers 12 bases. The CDR3 consists of 17 residues. Germline CDR1 is DFQATT and CDR2 is SNEGSKA (reference sequence). Trimming at V came to 5 bases and at J to 5 bases, leaving 15 bases not matched to a gene. The CDR3 protein is CSAWGGVLAGGPETQYF. The CDR3, as DNA: TGCAGTGCTTGGGGGGGCGTTCTAGCGGGAGGGCCGGAGACCCAGTACTTC.

Concerning this clonotype: The germline gene is not matched at one end of the junction; a read error may be the cause. This chain joins TRBV20-1 and TRBJ2-1; D is unresolved. This CDR3 is 14 amino acids long. Germline V CDR1 and CDR2: DFQATT, SNEGSKA (reference sequence). The CDR3 nucleotides are TGCAGTGCTAGAGATCTGTTGACCTACAATGAGCAGCTTTTC. Translation: CSARDLLTYNEQLF.

The count of this clonotype is one. Just one base apart from a much larger clone, this may be a read error. This chain joins TRBV6-2 or TRBV6-3 and TRBJ1-1; D perhaps matches TRBD1 (5 bases). The CDR3 contains 15 residues. Germline V gene lookup returns CDR1 MNHEY and CDR2 SVGEGT. Trimming took off 4 bases at V and 5 bases at J, with 17 bases between the two ends. CDR3 DNA sequence: TGTGCCAGCAGTTCCCCGGGACGGGGCAGGACTGAAGCTTTCTTT. Its protein product is CASSSPGRGRTEAFF.

Notes on this clonotype: No conserved phenylalanine or tryptophan ends this CDR3, so it is likely a read error. J is TRBJ2-6 and V is TRBV12-3 or TRBV12-4; TRBD1 is a possible D gene (6 bases). The CDR3 length is 17 residues. V was pared by 4 bases and J by 1 base, with 14 bases between. The DNA of the CDR3 is TGTGCCAGCAGTTCTCGGACAGTAGTTTCTGGGGCCAACGTCCTGACTCTC. The encoded protein is CASSSRTVVSGANVLTL.

Worth noting for this clonotype: Possible read error: a much larger clone is one base away. This chain joins TRBV6-5 and TRBJ2-7, with D hard to call. The CDR3 contains 13 residues. Looked up from germline, CDR1 is MNHEY and CDR2 is SVGAGI. The CDR3 reads CSTSRGTHYEQYF. DNA of the CDR3: TGTTCCACTTCCCGCGGCACGCACTACGAGCAGTACTTC.

Points on this clonotype: One junction end does not reproduce the germline sequence, and a read error may be involved. The gene calls are TRBV6-5 and TRBJ1-2; a weak D match, TRBD1 (5 bases). This CDR3 is built from 15 residues. Looked up from germline, CDR1 is MNHEY and CDR2 is SVGAGI. The CDR3 spells CASSYGGVSNYGCTF. The CDR3 nucleotides read TGTGCCAGCAGTTATGGAGGGGTGTCAAACTATGGCTGCACCTTC.

A single count supports this clonotype. The chain uses TRBV20-1 and TRBJ2-7, with 11 bases lining up with TRBD1. CDR1 is DFQATT and CDR2 is SNEGSKA in the germline V gene (reference sequence). The CDR3 is made up of 14 amino acids. The V segment lost 7 bases and the J segment 8 bases; nucleotides outside the gene matches: 13. CDR3 sequence reads: CSGANWTGGDKQYF. Here the CDR3 DNA reads TGCAGTGGTGCGAACTGGACAGGGGGCGATAAGCAGTACTTC.

The rearrangement joins TRBV20-1 to TRBJ2-7, with a weak D call TRBD1 (5 bases). Trimming took off 5 bases at V and 4 bases at J, with 15 bases between the two ends. The CDR3 has 13 residues. Germline V CDR1 and CDR2: DFQATT, SNEGSKA (reference sequence). The CDR3 sequence is CSAFQGIIYEQYF. CDR3 nucleotide sequence: TGCAGTGCTTTCCAGGGAATCATATACGAGCAGTACTTC.